Given below is one T cell receptor beta chain in context. This clone showed up just once. It lacks a known antigen. The input lacks base qualities; no much larger clone sits a single base away. TCRbeta CDR3 regions were amplified from genomic DNA using the immunoSEQ Assay, a bias-controlled multiplex PCR. From the authors' description of their analysis: Nucleated cell counts per sample were estimated from amplification of reference gene primers within the assay. To quantify the absolute abundance of each unique TCRbeta CDR3 rearrangement, sequence reads were collapsed and filtered. For each sample, productive Simpson clonality was calculated as the square root of Simpson's diversity index across productive rearrangements. TCRdb limited this immuneACCESS table to in-frame rearrangements with V and J called. A share of clones is missing; checked studies link under half to unresolved V genes, and the rest is unexplained. The V and J calls and clone size were taken over from that table, and D and trimming were inferred from the DNA. The sample table contains 95,000 to 150,000 clones; only one count was recorded for over 70% of them. Of the sample, about 2.3% falls within the top ten clones.

The data originate from a study of blood T cell repertoires in COVID-19 (TCRdb year 2020). Study-level background: Samples covering the acute and convalescent phases of COVID-19 were provided by collaborators in the United States, Italy and Spain. The repertoires were made available in a free public database intended to serve as a resource for research on the immune response to SARS-CoV-2. The samples were drawn from the first 160 participants of the ongoing ImmuneRACE study and from 950 to 1,500 subjects provided by 6 global collaborators. The prospective study material was composed of cDNA or gDNA derived from T cells, B-cell-depleted T cells, or PBMCs. Subjects who had been exposed to COVID-19, were actively infected with it, or had recovered from it provided the deeply sampled blood TCRbeta repertoires that made up the dataset. The sample metadata nearly always contained a de-identified subject ID, COVID-19 status, age in years and sex. Where available, HLA class I and class II types were taken from metadata supplied by the sample provider and were not determined by assay-based typing.

General study outcomes and caveats: The amount of clinical and demographic metadata varied by source and participant and was provided uncurated.

In the germline V gene, CDR1 corresponds to KGHSH and CDR2 to LQKENI. The trim is 10 bases for V and 6 bases for J, with a gap of 21 bases between the germline ends. CDR3 length: 15 amino acids, cysteine to phenylalanine. Only the CDR3 part of the read is kept: 45 bases, read in frame from the first base. The collaborating institutions used their own protocols to collect whole blood in K2EDTA tubes. For TCRbeta analysis, collaborators shipped samples as frozen whole blood, isolated PBMCs, or DNA extracted from either of those sample types. The chain was built from TRBV18 and TRBJ2-2, with TRBD1 perhaps the D gene, on 5 matching bases. The sequence was collected from a man between 65 and 79 years old with acute or convalescent COVID-19. The source material was peripheral blood. This receptor has the CDR3 CATQPLAQGPGELFF. The DNA sequence follows: TGTGCCACCCAACCTTTGGCGCAGGGTCCCGGGGAGCTGTTTTTT.